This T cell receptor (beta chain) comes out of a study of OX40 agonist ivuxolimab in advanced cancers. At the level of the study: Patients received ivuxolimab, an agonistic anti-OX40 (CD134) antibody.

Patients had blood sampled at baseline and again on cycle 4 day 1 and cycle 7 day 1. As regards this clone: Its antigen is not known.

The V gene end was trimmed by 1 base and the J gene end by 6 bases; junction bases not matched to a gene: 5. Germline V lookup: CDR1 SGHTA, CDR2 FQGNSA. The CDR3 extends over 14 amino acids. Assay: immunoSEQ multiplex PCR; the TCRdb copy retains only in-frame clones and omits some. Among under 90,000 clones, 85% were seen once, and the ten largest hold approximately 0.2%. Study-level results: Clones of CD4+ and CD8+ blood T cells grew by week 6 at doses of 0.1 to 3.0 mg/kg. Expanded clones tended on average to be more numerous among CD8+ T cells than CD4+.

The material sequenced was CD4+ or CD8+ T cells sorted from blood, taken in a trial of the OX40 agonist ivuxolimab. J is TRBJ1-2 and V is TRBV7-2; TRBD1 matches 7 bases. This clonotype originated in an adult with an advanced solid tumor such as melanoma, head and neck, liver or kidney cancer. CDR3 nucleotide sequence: TGTGCCAGCAGCTTAGGTCTAACAGGGGATGGCTACACCTTC. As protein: CASSLGLTGDGYTF.